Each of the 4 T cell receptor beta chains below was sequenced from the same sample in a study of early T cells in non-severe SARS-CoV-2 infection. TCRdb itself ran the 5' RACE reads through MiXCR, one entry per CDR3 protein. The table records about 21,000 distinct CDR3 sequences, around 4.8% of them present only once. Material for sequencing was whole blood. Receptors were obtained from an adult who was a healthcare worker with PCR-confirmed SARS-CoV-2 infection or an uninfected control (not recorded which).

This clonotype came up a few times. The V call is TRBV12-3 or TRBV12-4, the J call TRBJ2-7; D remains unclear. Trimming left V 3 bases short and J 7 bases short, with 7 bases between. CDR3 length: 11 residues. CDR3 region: CASSFSWEQYF. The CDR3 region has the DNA TGTGCCAGCAGTTTCTCCTGGGAGCAGTACTTC.

CDR3 loop: CASSLIGDSAGNEQFF. CDR3 coding DNA: TGTGCCAGCAGCTTGATAGGGGACTCCGCGGGAAATGAGCAGTTCTTC. The rearrangement joins TRBV5-6 to TRBJ2-1; D may be TRBD2 (6 bases). CDR3 length equals 16 residues. Germline CDR1 is SGHDT and CDR2 is YYEEEE. The V end was cut by 1 base, the J end by 7 bases, with 18 bases between.

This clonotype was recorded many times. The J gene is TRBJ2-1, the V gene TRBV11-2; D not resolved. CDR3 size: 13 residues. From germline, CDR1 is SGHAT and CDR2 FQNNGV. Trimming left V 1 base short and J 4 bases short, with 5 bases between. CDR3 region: CASSLGAYNEQFF. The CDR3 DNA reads TGTGCCAGCAGCTTAGGAGCGTACAATGAGCAGTTCTTC.

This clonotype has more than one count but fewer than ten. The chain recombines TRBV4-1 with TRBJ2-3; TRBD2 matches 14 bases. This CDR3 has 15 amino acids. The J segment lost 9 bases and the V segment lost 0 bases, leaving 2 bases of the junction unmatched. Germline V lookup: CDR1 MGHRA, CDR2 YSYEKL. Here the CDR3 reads CASSQDGTSGRTQYF. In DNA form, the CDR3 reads TGCGCCAGCAGCCAAGACGGGACTAGCGGGAGAACGCAGTATTTT.